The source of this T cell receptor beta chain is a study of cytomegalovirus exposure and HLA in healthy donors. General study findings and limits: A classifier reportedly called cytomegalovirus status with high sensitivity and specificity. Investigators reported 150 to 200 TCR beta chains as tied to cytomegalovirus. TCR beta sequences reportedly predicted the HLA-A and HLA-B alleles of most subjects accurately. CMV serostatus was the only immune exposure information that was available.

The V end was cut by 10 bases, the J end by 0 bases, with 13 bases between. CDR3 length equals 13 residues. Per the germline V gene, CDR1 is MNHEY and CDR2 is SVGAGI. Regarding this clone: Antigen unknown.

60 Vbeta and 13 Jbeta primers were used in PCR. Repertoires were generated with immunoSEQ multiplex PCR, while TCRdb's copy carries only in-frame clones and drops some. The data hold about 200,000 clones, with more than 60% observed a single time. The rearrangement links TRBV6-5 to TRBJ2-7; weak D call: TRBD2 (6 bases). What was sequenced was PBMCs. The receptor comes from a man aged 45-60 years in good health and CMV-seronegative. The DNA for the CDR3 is TGTGCCATCTCCGGGGGTAGCTCCTACGAGCAGTACTTC. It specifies CAISGGSSYEQYF.